Listed below are T cell receptor beta chains from one sample, sequenced in a study of shared clonotypes between healthy human individuals. Assay used: immunoSEQ multiplex PCR; TCRdb lists only in-frame clones, some missing. Among about 87,000 clones, roughly 50% were seen once, and the ten largest hold roughly 16%. The sample taken for sequencing was PBMCs. These TCRs come from a woman aged 40 to 50 in good health. Some clones in this sample may be carry-over from other donors' samples. Both conserved end residues are part of each CDR3. The D gene is left open where the match is weak. The size field is filled for only some rows; it gives once, few, many or a size class.

TRBV5-4,TRBJ2-2,many,.,CASSLKLGNTGELFF,TGTGCCAGCAGCTTGAAACTCGGAAACACCGGGGAGCTGTTTTTT
TRBV4-2,TRBJ2-1,.,.,CASSQDTARSEQFF,TGTGCCAGCAGCCAAGATACGGCCAGAAGTGAGCAGTTCTTC
TRBV7-9,TRBJ2-6,many,.,CASSTSQGDVLTF,TGTGCCAGCAGCACCTCCCAGGGTGACGTCCTGACTTTC
TRBV2,TRBJ1-6,.,.,CASSGRRVNSPLHF,TGTGCCAGCAGTGGTCGTAGGGTTAATTCACCCCTCCACTTT
TRBV4-2,TRBJ1-4,.,.,CASSQDRDPSNEKLFF,TGTGCCAGCAGCCAAGACAGGGACCCTTCTAATGAAAAACTGTTTTTT
TRBV29-1,TRBJ2-1,.,.,CSVGGVNEQFF,TGCAGCGTTGGGGGAGTCAATGAGCAGTTCTTC
TRBV5-1,TRBJ2-1,.,.,CASKEMSSYNEQFF,TGCGCCAGTAAGGAGATGAGCTCCTACAATGAGCAGTTCTTC
TRBV7-7,TRBJ2-2,.,.,CASSLAVPGSNTGELFF,TGTGCTAGCAGCTTAGCCGTCCCGGGGTCGAACACCGGGGAGCTGTTTTTT
TRBV5-5,TRBJ2-7,.,TRBD1,CASSSDRVDEQYF,TGTGCCAGCAGCTCTGACAGGGTCGACGAGCAGTACTTC
TRBV4-1,TRBJ2-7,.,.,CASSPAGRPDYEQYF,TGCGCCAGCAGCCCCGCGGGACGGCCCGACTACGAGCAGTACTTC
TRBV7-8,TRBJ1-3,.,TRBD1,CASSRDRVGGNTIYF,TGTGCCAGCAGCAGGGACAGGGTGGGTGGAAACACCATATATTTT
TRBV7-9,TRBJ1-4,.,.,CASSEDRDEKLFF,TGTGCCAGCAGCGAGGACAGAGATGAAAAACTGTTTTTT
TRBV6-5,TRBJ2-7,.,TRBD2,CASRKLAGGPYEQYF,TGTGCCAGCAGGAAACTAGCGGGAGGACCCTACGAGCAGTACTTC
TRBV7-2,TRBJ1-3,.,.,CASSLWGESPFGNTIYF,TGTGCCAGCAGCTTATGGGGGGAGAGTCCTTTTGGAAACACCATATATTTT
TRBV4-1,TRBJ2-5,many,.,CASSQGTEETQYF,TGCGCCAGCAGCCAAGGGACAGAAGAGACCCAGTACTTC
TRBV18,TRBJ2-5,.,.,CASSPSASYEETQYF,TGTGCCAGCTCACCCAGCGCTAGCTACGAAGAGACCCAGTACTTC
TRBV28,TRBJ1-2,many,.,CASSFSQRDYGYTF,TGTGCCAGCAGTTTCTCACAGAGAGACTATGGCTACACCTTC
TRBV2,TRBJ1-4,many,TRBD1,CASVQGAVEKLFF,TGTGCCAGTGTACAGGGGGCTGTTGAAAAACTGTTTTTT
TRBV15,TRBJ1-2,.,.,CATSRAVGDGYTF,TGTGCCACCAGCAGGGCGGTTGGGGATGGCTACACCTTC
TRBV19,TRBJ1-1,many,TRBD1,CASSPGQLNTEAFF,TGTGCCAGTAGTCCGGGACAGCTGAACACTGAAGCTTTCTTT
TRBV30,TRBJ1-1,.,.,CAWSPRMNTEAFF,TGTGCCTGGAGTCCCCGGATGAACACTGAAGCTTTCTTT
TRBV9,TRBJ2-7,.,TRBD1,CASSGTGDYEQYF,TGTGCCAGCAGCGGAACAGGGGACTACGAGCAGTACTTC